This T cell receptor (beta chain) was captured in a study of blood T cell repertoires in COVID-19. As for the study in general: Acute and convalescent COVID-19 specimens originated in the United States, Italy and Spain. The cDNA or gDNA used as material had been derived from T cells, B-cell-depleted T cells, or PBMCs.

Study processing details: Quantification of nucleated cells was approximated via reference gene primer amplification. Assay used: immunoSEQ multiplex PCR; TCRdb lists only in-frame clones, some missing. V and J calls and clone size are those listed in that table; D and trimming were worked out from the DNA. The sample includes nearly 95,000 clones, around 86% seen only once; the top ten take approximately 5%. V shed 1 base and J shed 4 bases, with 8 bases lying between them. CDR3 size: 13 residues. From germline, CDR1 is SGHRS and CDR2 YFSETQ. This sequence joins TRBV5-1 and TRBJ1-2; D gene uncertain. Sequenced: peripheral blood. The sequence was obtained from a woman older than 75 with acute or convalescent COVID-19. CDR3 in DNA: TGCGCCAGCAGCTTGTCACAGCCCTATGGCTACACCTTC. Translating gives CASSLSQPYGYTF. The full variable domain, in which reference TRBV5-1 and TRBJ1-2 provide the parts outside the CDR3, is KAGVTQTPRYLIKTRGQQVTLSCSPISGHRSVSWYQQTPGQGLQFLFEYFSETQRNKGNFPGRFSGRQFSNSRSEMNVSTLELGDSALYLCASSLSQPYGYTFGSGTRLTVV.